This TCR beta chain was sequenced for a study of T cells in Graves' hyperthyroidism and ophthalmopathy. Study-wide points: Before onset, ophthalmopathy was predicted by the model a median around 6.5 months earlier.

Germline CDR1 is LNHNV and CDR2 is YYDKDF (reference sequence). V lost 5 bases and J lost 3; bases outside the gene matches: 2. CDR3 size: 14 residues. Concerning this clonotype itself: Antigen: not known.

Amplification targeted TCR beta CDR3 regions from RNA transcripts. The primer set for the first-round RT-PCR of the TCR CDR3 was HTBI. Each CDR3 protein is one row after TCRdb ran MiXCR on the multiplex PCR reads. The data hold about 500,000 distinct CDR3 sequences, with 15% to 20% observed a single time. This chain joins TRBV15 and TRBJ2-5; 11 positions agree with TRBD2. Material: blood. This clonotype originated in a woman aged 18-29 years with Graves' hyperthyroidism. This CDR3 is CATSVAGGKETQYF. The DNA for the CDR3 is TGTGCCACCAGCGTAGCGGGGGGGAAAGAGACCCAGTACTTC.